The T cell receptor (beta chain) under discussion was sequenced for a study of OX40 agonist ivuxolimab in advanced cancers. Study context: Partial responses were seen in three patients, one with hepatocellular carcinoma and two with cutaneous melanoma.

The germline V gene has CDR1 ENHRY and CDR2 SYGVKD. CDR3 length equals 15 residues. V shed 4 bases, J shed 5 bases, and the junction held 9 bases outside the gene matches. The protocol was immunoSEQ multiplex PCR, while the TCRdb copy is restricted to in-frame clones and leaves out a portion. The table lists under 85,000 clones, roughly 86% of them singletons. The clonotype was recovered from an adult with an advanced solid tumor such as melanoma, head and neck, liver or kidney cancer. The chain couples TRBV10-3 to TRBJ2-5, with 8 bases that match TRBD2. This material consisted of CD4+ or CD8+ T cells sorted from blood, taken in a trial of the OX40 agonist ivuxolimab. The CDR3 DNA reads TGTGCCATCAGTGTTGATAGCGGGGCCTGGGAGACCCAGTACTTC. This translates into CAISVDSGAWETQYF.